These T cell receptor beta chains were read from a single sample in a study of CD8 T cells in ankylosing spondylitis. TCRdb recomputed calls from the 5' RACE reads with MiXCR, one row per CDR3 protein. The sample includes roughly 260,000 distinct CDR3 sequences, about 19% seen only once; the top ten take less than 9.5%. Sample: blood, either unsorted or a sorted T cell fraction (not recorded which). The receptors derive from a male donor with ankylosing spondylitis or in good health (not recorded which). The CDR3 runs from the conserved cysteine through the conserved F or W. D genes are given only for firm matches. Size tells how often a clone was seen (once, few, many) or the class of an expanded clone, and some rows leave it out.

v_gene: TRBV5-1; d_gene: .; abundance: .; j_gene: TRBJ2-5; CDR3nt: TGCGCCAGCAGCGGGGGACACCCCATGGGAGAGACCCAGTACTTC; CDR3aa: CASSGGHPMGETQYF
v_gene: TRBV9; d_gene: TRBD2; abundance: .; j_gene: TRBJ2-3; CDR3nt: TGTGCCAGCACCAGGACTAGCGTTAGCACAGATACGCAGTATTTT; CDR3aa: CASTRTSVSTDTQYF
v_gene: TRBV12-3/TRBV12-4; d_gene: .; abundance: many; j_gene: TRBJ2-2; CDR3nt: TGTGCCAGTCAGAAGTCGAACACCGGGGAGCTGTTTTTT; CDR3aa: CASQKSNTGELFF
v_gene: TRBV20-1; d_gene: .; abundance: many; j_gene: TRBJ1-1; CDR3nt: TGCAGTACTAAACAGGGTAACACTGAAGCTTTCTTT; CDR3aa: CSTKQGNTEAFF
v_gene: TRBV3-1; d_gene: TRBD1; abundance: few; j_gene: TRBJ1-5; CDR3nt: TGTGCCAGCAGCCAAGGGACAGGGGAGAGCAATCAGCCCCAGCATTTT; CDR3aa: CASSQGTGESNQPQHF
v_gene: TRBV20-1; d_gene: .; abundance: many; j_gene: TRBJ2-1; CDR3nt: TGCAGTGCTAGGGGGTTGGTAAATGAGCAGTTCTTC; CDR3aa: CSARGLVNEQFF
v_gene: TRBV2; d_gene: TRBD2; abundance: .; j_gene: TRBJ2-5; CDR3nt: TGTGCCAGCACTGCAGATGGCGGGGGGCGACAAGAGACCCAGTACTTC; CDR3aa: CASTADGGGRQETQYF
v_gene: TRBV5-1; d_gene: TRBD2; abundance: .; j_gene: TRBJ2-2; CDR3nt: TGCGCCAGCAGCTTGGCCAGTAGCGGGAGTCGATCCGGGGAGCTGTTTTTT; CDR3aa: CASSLASSGSRSGELFF
v_gene: TRBV24-1; d_gene: .; abundance: .; j_gene: TRBJ2-1; CDR3nt: TGTGCCACCAGTGATTTTACAGGGTCAGGGGATGAGCAGTTCTTC; CDR3aa: CATSDFTGSGDEQFF
v_gene: TRBV5-3; d_gene: TRBD1; abundance: .; j_gene: TRBJ2-4; CDR3nt: TGTGCCAGAAGCGCCGGGACAGGGGGCGCCCCGGACATTCAGTACTTC; CDR3aa: CARSAGTGGAPDIQYF
v_gene: TRBV20-1; d_gene: .; abundance: .; j_gene: TRBJ2-3; CDR3nt: TGCAGTGCTACCTCACCGGGTAGAGGCAATACGCAGTATTTT; CDR3aa: CSATSPGRGNTQYF